This T cell receptor beta chain was captured in a study of blood T cell repertoires in COVID-19. About the study: Some COVID-19 samples were acute and others convalescent; all came from the United States, Italy and Spain.

J lost 10 bases, V lost 4 bases, and 10 bases had no gene match. This CDR3 comprises 14 residues. CDR1 is LGHDT, CDR2 YNNKEL, per germline (reference sequence). The data were produced by immunoSEQ multiplex PCR, yet TCRdb's version contains in-frame clones alone and is incomplete. The sample contains fewer than 350,000 clones, about 87% of which appear only once. Participants were aged about 18 to 90 years, lived in about two dozen US areas, and enrolled virtually. Self-reported history from a screening survey and questionnaire set each donor's cohort. Sequenced sample: PBMCs or T cells enriched from blood (not recorded which). The chain uses TRBV3-1 (or the pseudogene TRBV3-2) and TRBJ2-3; TRBD2 agrees at 8 bases. The clonotype comes from a woman aged 25 to 45 with acute COVID-19. CDR3 DNA sequence: TGTGCCAGCAGCCTCTTAGCGGGACGGGGATCGCAGTATTTT. It encodes CASSLLAGRGSQYF.